The sequence of this TCR beta chain was determined in a study of Ad26.COV2.S vaccination and SARS-CoV-2 variants. Study-wide points: Substantial breadth was reportedly displayed by spike-specific CD8+ and CD4+ T cell responses after vaccination.

A note on this clone: Its antigen is currently unknown.

Assay used: immunoSEQ multiplex PCR; TCRdb lists only in-frame clones, some missing. The data show about 94,000 clones, more than 65% seen once. Germline V gives CDR1 SGHTA, CDR2 FQGNSA. Losses at the gene ends were 3 bases for V and 2 bases for J; bases not matched to a gene: 7. CDR3 size: 17 residues. The receptor's source is a human donor who had recovered from COVID-19. This specimen consisted of peripheral blood, obtained after recovery from COVID-19. The J gene is TRBJ2-5, the V gene TRBV7-2, with 12 bases fitting TRBD2. This CDR3 is CASSFILLAGGQETQYF. CDR3 coding DNA: TGTGCCAGCAGCTTCATATTACTAGCGGGAGGACAAGAGACCCAGTACTTC.